This paragraph covers one TCR beta chain sequence. This CDR3 is 15 amino acids long. The germline CDR1 and CDR2 sequences are SGDLS and YYNGEE. The V and J ends lost 3 bases and 6 bases, in that order; junction bases with no gene match: 4. The data were produced by immunoSEQ multiplex PCR, yet TCRdb's version contains in-frame clones alone and is incomplete. The sample yields 35,000 to 45,000 clones, roughly 84% seen once. This entry is derived from a study of T cell changes during pregnancy in multiple sclerosis. The TCR originated in a female donor with multiple sclerosis, enrolled in a pregnancy study. The chain combines TRBV9 with TRBJ2-2; 11 nucleotides line up with TRBD2. Specimen: CD8+ T cells from peripheral blood mononuclear cells, collected in the first trimester of pregnancy. The CDR3 DNA sequence: TGTGCCAGCAGCGGGGTAGCGGGGGGGCCCGGGGAGCTGTTTTTT. It codes for CASSGVAGGPGELFF.